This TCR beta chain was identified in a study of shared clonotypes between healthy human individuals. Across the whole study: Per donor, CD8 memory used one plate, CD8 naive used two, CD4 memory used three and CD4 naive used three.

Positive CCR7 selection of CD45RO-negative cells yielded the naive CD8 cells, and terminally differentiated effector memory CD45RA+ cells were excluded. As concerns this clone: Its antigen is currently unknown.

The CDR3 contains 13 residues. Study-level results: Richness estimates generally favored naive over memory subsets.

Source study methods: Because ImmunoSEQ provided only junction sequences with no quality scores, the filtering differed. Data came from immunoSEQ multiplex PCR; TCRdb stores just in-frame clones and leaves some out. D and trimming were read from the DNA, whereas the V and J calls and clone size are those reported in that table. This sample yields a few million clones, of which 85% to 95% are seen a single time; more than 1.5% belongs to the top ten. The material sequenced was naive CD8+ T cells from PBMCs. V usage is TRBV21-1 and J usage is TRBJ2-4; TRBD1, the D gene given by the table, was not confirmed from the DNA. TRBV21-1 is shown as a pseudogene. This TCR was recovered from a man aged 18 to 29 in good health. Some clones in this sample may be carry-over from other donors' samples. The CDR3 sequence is CAGSKTQGPIQYF. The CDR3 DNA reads TGTGCCGGCAGCAAAACCCAGGGCCCGATTCAGTACTTC.